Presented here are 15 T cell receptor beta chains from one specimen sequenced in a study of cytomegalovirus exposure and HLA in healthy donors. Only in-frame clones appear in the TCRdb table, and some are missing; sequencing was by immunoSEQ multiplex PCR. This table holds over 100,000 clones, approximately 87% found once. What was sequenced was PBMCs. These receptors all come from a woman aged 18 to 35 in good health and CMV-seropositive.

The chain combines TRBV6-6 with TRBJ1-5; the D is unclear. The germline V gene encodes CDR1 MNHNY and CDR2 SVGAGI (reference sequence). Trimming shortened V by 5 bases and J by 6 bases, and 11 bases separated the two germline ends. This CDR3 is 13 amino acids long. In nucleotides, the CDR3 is TGTGCCAGCAGTCCCCCGGGAGCTCAGCCCCAGCATTTT. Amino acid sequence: CASSPPGAQPQHF.

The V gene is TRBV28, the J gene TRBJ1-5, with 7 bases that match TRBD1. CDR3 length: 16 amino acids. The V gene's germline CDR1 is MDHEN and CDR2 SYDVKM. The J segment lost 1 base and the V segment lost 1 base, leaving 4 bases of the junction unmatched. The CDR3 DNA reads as TGTGCCAGCAGTTTATTCGCGGGACAGAGCAATCAGCCCCAGCATTTT. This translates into CASSLFAGQSNQPQHF.

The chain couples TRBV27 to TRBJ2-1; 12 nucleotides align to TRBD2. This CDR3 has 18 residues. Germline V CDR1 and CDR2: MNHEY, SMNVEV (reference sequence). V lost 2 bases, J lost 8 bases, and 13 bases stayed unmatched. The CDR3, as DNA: TGTGCCAGCAGTTTAGGGTGGGCTAGCGGGAGGGGTATAGATGAGCAGTTCTTC. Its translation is CASSLGWASGRGIDEQFF.

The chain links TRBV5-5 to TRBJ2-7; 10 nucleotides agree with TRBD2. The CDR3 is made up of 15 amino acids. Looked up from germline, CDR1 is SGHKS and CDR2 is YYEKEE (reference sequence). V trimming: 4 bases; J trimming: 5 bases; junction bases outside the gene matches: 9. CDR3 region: CASSTAGTSAHEQYF. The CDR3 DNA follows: TGTGCCAGCAGCACCGCCGGGACTAGCGCGCACGAGCAGTACTTC.

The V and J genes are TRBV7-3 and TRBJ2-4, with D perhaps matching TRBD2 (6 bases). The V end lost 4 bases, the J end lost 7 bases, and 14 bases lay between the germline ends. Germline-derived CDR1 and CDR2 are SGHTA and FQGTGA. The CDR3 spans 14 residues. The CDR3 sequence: CASSSRGGRNIQYF. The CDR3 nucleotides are TGTGCCAGCAGCTCCCGTGGTGGGAGGAACATTCAGTACTTC.

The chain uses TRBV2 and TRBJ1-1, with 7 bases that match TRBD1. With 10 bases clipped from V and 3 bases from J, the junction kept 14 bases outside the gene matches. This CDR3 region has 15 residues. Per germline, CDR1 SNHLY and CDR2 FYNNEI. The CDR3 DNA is TGTGCCACCTCGAGGAGGGGGCTCATGGACACTGAAGCTTTCTTT. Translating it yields CATSRRGLMDTEAFF.

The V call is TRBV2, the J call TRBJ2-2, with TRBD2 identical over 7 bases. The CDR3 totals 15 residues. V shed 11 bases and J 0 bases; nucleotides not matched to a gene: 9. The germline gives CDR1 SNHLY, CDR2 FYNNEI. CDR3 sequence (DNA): TGTGCCGCAGGCTGGCTAGCGGCGAACACCGGGGAGCTGTTTTTT. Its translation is CAAGWLAANTGELFF.

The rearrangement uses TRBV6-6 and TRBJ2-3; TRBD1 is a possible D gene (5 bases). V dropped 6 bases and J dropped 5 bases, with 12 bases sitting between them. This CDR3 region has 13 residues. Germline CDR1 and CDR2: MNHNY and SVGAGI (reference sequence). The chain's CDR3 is CASRLSGIDTQYF. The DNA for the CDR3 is TGTGCCAGCAGACTCTCAGGGATAGATACGCAGTATTTT.

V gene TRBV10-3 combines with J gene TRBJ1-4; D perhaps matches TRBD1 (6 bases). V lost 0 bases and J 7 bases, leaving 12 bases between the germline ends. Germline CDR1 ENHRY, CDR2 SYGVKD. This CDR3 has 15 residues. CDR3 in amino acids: CAISESTRGGEKLFF. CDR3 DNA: TGTGCCATCAGTGAGTCGACCAGGGGTGGTGAAAAACTGTTTTTT.

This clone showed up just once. This chain's CDR3 is CASSLGGGSYTYEQYF. The CDR3 DNA follows: TGTGCCAGCAGCTTAGGAGGGGGAAGCTACACCTACGAGCAGTACTTC. The rearrangement joins TRBV13 to TRBJ2-7, with a weak D call TRBD1 (6 bases). Germline V gene lookup returns CDR1 PRHDT and CDR2 FYEKMQ (reference sequence). CDR3 length: 16 amino acids. Trimming pared 0 bases from V and 2 bases from J, leaving 14 bases between.

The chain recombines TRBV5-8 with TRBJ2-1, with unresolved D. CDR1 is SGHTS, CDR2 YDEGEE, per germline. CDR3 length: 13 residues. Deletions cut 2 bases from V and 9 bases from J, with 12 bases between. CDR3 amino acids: CASSFERGSEQFF. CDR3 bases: TGTGCCAGCAGCTTCGAACGAGGAAGTGAGCAGTTCTTC.

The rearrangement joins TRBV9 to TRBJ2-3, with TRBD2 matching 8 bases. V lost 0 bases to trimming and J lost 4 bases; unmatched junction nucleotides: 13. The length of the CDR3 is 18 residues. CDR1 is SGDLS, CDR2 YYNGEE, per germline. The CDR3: CASSVGLAGWDFADTQYF. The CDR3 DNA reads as TGTGCCAGCAGCGTAGGATTAGCGGGATGGGATTTCGCAGATACGCAGTATTTT.

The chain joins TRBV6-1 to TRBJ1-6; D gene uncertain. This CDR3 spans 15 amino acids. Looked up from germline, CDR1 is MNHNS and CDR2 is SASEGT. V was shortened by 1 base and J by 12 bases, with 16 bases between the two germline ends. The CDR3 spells CASSEEVTVSRPLHF. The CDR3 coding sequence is TGTGCCAGCAGTGAAGAGGTCACAGTGAGTCGACCCCTCCACTTT.

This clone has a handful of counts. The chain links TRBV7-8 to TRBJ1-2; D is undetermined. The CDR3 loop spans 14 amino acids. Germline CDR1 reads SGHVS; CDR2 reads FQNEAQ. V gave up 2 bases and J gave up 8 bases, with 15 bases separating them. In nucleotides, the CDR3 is TGTGCCAGCAGCTTACGCGAGGGATCAGTGGGCTACACCTTC. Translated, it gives CASSLREGSVGYTF.

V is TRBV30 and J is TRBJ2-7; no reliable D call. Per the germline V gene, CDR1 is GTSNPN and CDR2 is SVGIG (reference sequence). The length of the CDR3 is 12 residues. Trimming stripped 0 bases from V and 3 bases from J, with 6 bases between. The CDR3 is CAWSVQSYEQYF. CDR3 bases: TGTGCCTGGAGTGTACAGAGCTACGAGCAGTACTTC.